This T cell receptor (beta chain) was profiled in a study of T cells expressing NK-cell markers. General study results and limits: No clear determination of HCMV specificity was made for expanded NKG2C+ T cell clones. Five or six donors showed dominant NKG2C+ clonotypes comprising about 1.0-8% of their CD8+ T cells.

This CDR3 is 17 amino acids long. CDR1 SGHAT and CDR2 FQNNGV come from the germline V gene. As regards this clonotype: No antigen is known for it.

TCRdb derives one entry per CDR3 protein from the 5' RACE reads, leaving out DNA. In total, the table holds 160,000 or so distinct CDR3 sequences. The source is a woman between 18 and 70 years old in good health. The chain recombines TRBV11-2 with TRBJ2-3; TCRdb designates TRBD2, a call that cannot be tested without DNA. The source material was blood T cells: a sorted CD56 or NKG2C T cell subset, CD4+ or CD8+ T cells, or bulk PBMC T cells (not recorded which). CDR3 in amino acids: CASRSLGSSGGADTQYF.